Below, 31 T cell receptor beta chains from the same sample are listed, as sequenced in a study of cytomegalovirus exposure and HLA in healthy donors. Sequencing was performed with immunoSEQ multiplex PCR; in TCRdb, only in-frame clones are kept and a portion is missing. The data contain 40,000 to 60,000 clones, 94% of them seen just once; the ten biggest clones take up around 7.8%. Sequenced material: PBMCs. Every receptor here comes from a woman aged 18-29 years in good health and CMV-seropositive.

V and J are TRBV27 and TRBJ1-6, with D possibly being TRBD1 (5 bases). Trimming left V 6 bases short and J 0 bases short, with 9 bases between. The CDR3 is 15 residues long. Germline CDR1 and CDR2: MNHEY and SMNVEV (reference sequence). For the CDR3, the DNA is TGTGCCAGCAGGCCTGACAGCTCCTATAATTCACCCCTCCACTTT. The encoded protein is CASRPDSSYNSPLHF.

The chain is built from TRBV7-2 and TRBJ1-4; D is uncertain. V shed 1 base and J shed 3 bases, with 9 bases lying between them. The CDR3 has 15 amino acids. CDR1 is SGHTA, CDR2 FQGNSA, per germline. The CDR3: CASSLGGPSNEKLFF. The CDR3 DNA sequence: TGTGCCAGCAGCTTAGGCGGGCCGTCTAATGAAAAACTGTTTTTT. The full variable domain, in which reference TRBV7-2 and TRBJ1-4 provide the parts outside the CDR3, is GAGVSQSPSNKVTEKGKDVELRCDPISGHTALYWYRQSLGQGLEFLIYFQGNSAPDKSGLPSDRFSAERTGGSVSTLTIQRTQQEDSAVYLCASSLGGPSNEKLFFGSGTQLSVL.

The chain recombines TRBV9 with TRBJ2-1; 10 bases map to TRBD1. Per germline, CDR1 SGDLS and CDR2 YYNGEE. V was pared by 1 base and J by 3 bases, with 4 bases of the junction left unmatched. CDR3 length: 16 amino acids. This CDR3 is CASSVFRDRGYNEQFF. The DNA for the CDR3 is TGTGCCAGCAGCGTATTCAGGGACAGGGGCTACAATGAGCAGTTCTTC.

V gene TRBV2 combines with J gene TRBJ2-4, with 9 bases identical to TRBD1. V shed 5 bases, J shed 8 bases, and the junction held 10 bases outside the gene matches. Per germline, CDR1 SNHLY and CDR2 FYNNEI. The length of the CDR3 is 15 residues. The chain's CDR3 is CASSYTGGPKDIQYF. The CDR3 nucleotides are TGTGCCAGCAGTTACACAGGGGGCCCAAAAGACATTCAGTACTTC.

This chain connects TRBV30 to TRBJ2-7, with a tentative D call TRBD1 (5 bases). The V gene's germline CDR1 is GTSNPN and CDR2 SVGIG (reference sequence). The CDR3 is 12 amino acids. Trimming cost V 8 bases and J 2 bases, with 13 bases left between them. CDR3 residues: CAARQTPYEQYF. In DNA form, the CDR3 reads TGTGCCGCTAGACAGACTCCCTACGAGCAGTACTTC.

With respect to this clone: An end of the junction differs from the germline gene, which may be a read error. The chain joins TRBV7-7 to TRBJ2-5, with 7 bases identical to TRBD1. Germline V gives CDR1 SSHAT, CDR2 FNYEAQ (reference sequence). The CDR3 consists of 15 residues. CDR3 DNA: TGTGCTAGCAGCTTAGCAGAGGGGGCTCAAGAGACCCAGTACTTC. This translates into CASSLAEGAQETQYF.

This sequence joins TRBV10-3 and TRBJ2-7; 8 bases are shared with TRBD1. The CDR3 is 15 amino acids. Looked up from germline, CDR1 is ENHRY and CDR2 is SYGVKD. With 2 bases clipped from V and 4 bases from J, the junction kept 7 bases outside the gene matches. The CDR3: CAISEGGTGRYEQYF. CDR3 nucleotides: TGTGCCATCAGTGAGGGCGGGACAGGCAGATACGAGCAGTACTTC.

The chain links TRBV29-1 to TRBJ2-7, with TRBD1 matching 9 bases. The CDR3 has 11 amino acids. Germline trimming cut 7 bases from V and 5 bases from J; bases unmatched to any gene: 3. Germline V CDR1 and CDR2: SQVTM, ANQGSEA. The CDR3 sequence is CSGGQGNEQYF. CDR3 bases: TGCAGCGGGGGACAGGGTAACGAGCAGTACTTC.

The chain has TRBV7-2 and TRBJ1-1, with D possibly matching TRBD1 (5 bases). This CDR3 is built from 14 residues. Deletions cut 5 bases from V and 4 bases from J, with 14 bases between. Germline V lookup: CDR1 SGHTA, CDR2 FQGNSA. The CDR3 reads CASSLLRDITEAFF. The CDR3 nucleotides read TGTGCCAGCAGCCTCCTCAGGGATATCACTGAAGCTTTCTTT.

The V gene is TRBV9, the J gene TRBJ1-3; D perhaps matches TRBD1 (6 bases). Germline values: CDR1 SGDLS, CDR2 YYNGEE. The CDR3 is 13 amino acids. Trimming cost V 3 bases and J 7 bases, with 11 bases left between them. Here the CDR3 DNA reads TGTGCCAGCAGCGCAGGGGTTTGGAACACCATATATTTT. As protein: CASSAGVWNTIYF.

V usage is TRBV11-1 and J usage is TRBJ2-1, with a tentative D call TRBD1 (6 bases). Germline CDR1 and CDR2: SGHAT and FQDESV (reference sequence). Trimming stripped 5 bases from V and 0 bases from J, with 8 bases between. The CDR3 loop spans 14 amino acids. CDR3 loop: CASSRDNSYNEQFF. Here the CDR3 DNA reads TGTGCCAGCAGCCGGGACAACTCCTACAATGAGCAGTTCTTC.

The rearrangement joins TRBV18 to TRBJ2-7; unclear D gene. The CDR3 is 15 amino acids. CDR1 is KGHSH and CDR2 is LQKENI in the germline V gene. V was pared by 0 bases and J by 1 base, with 10 bases between. The CDR3 is CASSPPSTQSYEQYF. The CDR3 nucleotides are TGTGCCAGCTCACCACCGAGCACACAGTCCTACGAGCAGTACTTC.

A single count supports this clone. J is TRBJ2-3 and V is TRBV2; 9 positions match TRBD2. The V gene end was trimmed by 6 bases and the J gene end by 0 bases; junction bases not matched to a gene: 7. The CDR3 is made up of 16 amino acids. Germline CDR1 and CDR2: SNHLY and FYNNEI. In nucleotides, the CDR3 is TGTGCCAGCAGGGGTAGCGGGGGCCTTAGCACAGATACGCAGTATTTT. Amino acids: CASRGSGGLSTDTQYF.

V and J are TRBV9 and TRBJ2-1; 11 bases line up with TRBD2. The germline V gene encodes CDR1 SGDLS and CDR2 YYNGEE. Trimming removed 0 bases from V and 6 bases from J; junction bases left unmatched: 14. The CDR3 has 19 residues. The CDR3 loop reads CASSVATGGGTSGLNEQFF. CDR3 coding DNA: TGTGCCAGCAGCGTAGCTACAGGGGGGGGGACTAGCGGACTCAATGAGCAGTTCTTC.

The chain combines TRBV7-8 with TRBJ1-2, with 7 bases matching TRBD1. The CDR3 length is 18 residues. After removal of 2 bases from V and 1 base from J, the junction contained 13 bases not matched to a gene. Per the germline V gene, CDR1 is SGHVS and CDR2 is FQNEAQ. Written as DNA, the CDR3 is TGTGCCAGCAGCTTAATTCGAGCCGCAACAGGGGTTAACTATGGCTACACCTTC. It encodes CASSLIRAATGVNYGYTF.

This sequence joins TRBV5-8 and TRBJ2-1, with TRBD2 matching over 10 bases. The V gene end was trimmed by 3 bases and the J gene end by 7 bases; junction bases not matched to a gene: 7. The CDR3 sequence is 15 residues long. CDR1 and CDR2 (germline): SGHTS, YDEGEE. This CDR3 is CASSSSGTSANEQFF. The CDR3 DNA reads as TGTGCCAGCAGCTCGTCCGGGACTAGCGCGAATGAGCAGTTCTTC. Complete variable domain (other parts from reference TRBV5-8 and TRBJ2-1): EAGVTQSPTHLIKTRGQQATLRCSPISGHTSVYWYQQALGLGLQFLLWYDEGEERNRGNFPPRFSGRQFPNYSSELNVNALELEDSALYLCASSSSGTSANEQFFGPGTRLTVL.

The J gene is TRBJ2-1, the V gene TRBV5-1, with D tentatively TRBD2 (6 bases). The germline V gene encodes CDR1 SGHRS and CDR2 YFSETQ. This CDR3 spans 15 amino acids. Trimming stripped 4 bases from V and 0 bases from J, with 11 bases between. CDR3 sequence reads: CASSTSQSSYNEQFF. DNA of the CDR3: TGCGCCAGCAGCACTAGCCAGAGCTCCTACAATGAGCAGTTCTTC. The full variable domain, with the rest looked up from reference TRBV5-1 and TRBJ2-1, is KAGVTQTPRYLIKTRGQQVTLSCSPISGHRSVSWYQQTPGQGLQFLFEYFSETQRNKGNFPGRFSGRQFSNSRSEMNVSTLELGDSALYLCASSTSQSSYNEQFFGPGTRLTVL.

The chain couples TRBV19 to TRBJ1-1, with 7 bases identical to TRBD1. The CDR3 loop spans 14 amino acids. CDR1 and CDR2 (germline): LNHDA, SQIVND (reference sequence). The V and J ends lost 4 bases and 7 bases, in that order; junction bases with no gene match: 9. This chain's CDR3 is CASSTEGAPLEAFF. Here the CDR3 DNA reads TGTGCCAGTAGTACTGAGGGGGCCCCCCTTGAAGCTTTCTTT.

The gene calls are TRBV29-1 and TRBJ1-1; 9 bases are a match to TRBD1. The CDR3 extends over 12 amino acids. In germline, CDR1 is SQVTM, CDR2 ANQGSEA. Trimming took 6 bases from V and 4 from J; bases not matched to a gene: 3. The CDR3 region has the DNA TGCAGCGTCGGGACAGGGACCACTGAAGCTTTCTTT. It translates to CSVGTGTTEAFF.

J is TRBJ2-6 and V is TRBV6-4; the D gene is possibly TRBD1 (6 bases). Germline V gene lookup returns CDR1 MRHNA and CDR2 SNTAGT. V lost 2 bases and J lost 0, with 8 bases in between. The CDR3 length is 16 residues. The DNA of the CDR3 is TGTGCCAGCAGTGACGGACAGAGCTCTGGGGCCAACGTCCTGACTTTC. This translates into CASSDGQSSGANVLTF.

The chain combines TRBV15 with TRBJ2-7, with D maybe TRBD2 (7 bases). V was pared by 1 base and J by 2 bases, with 27 bases between. This CDR3 contains 20 residues. Per the germline V gene, CDR1 is LNHNV and CDR2 is YYDKDF (reference sequence). CDR3 DNA sequence: TGTGCCACCAGCAGAGGCCCGCCCCTTCGGGGGGTACAGGGACCCTACGAGCAGTACTTC. Residues: CATSRGPPLRGVQGPYEQYF.

V gene TRBV7-9 combines with J gene TRBJ2-5; 14 bases fit TRBD2. Germline V lookup: CDR1 SEHNR, CDR2 FQNEAQ (reference sequence). V shed 5 bases, J shed 5 bases, and the junction held 10 bases outside the gene matches. This CDR3 contains 17 residues. CDR3 nucleotides: TGTGCCAGCAGCCGGGGGGGACTAGCGGGAGATGGGGAGACCCAGTACTTC. It codes for CASSRGGLAGDGETQYF.

The chain has TRBV2 and TRBJ1-1; D might be TRBD1 (5 bases). The V end lost 3 bases, the J end lost 4 bases, and 9 bases lay between the germline ends. CDR1 and CDR2 from the germline V gene are SNHLY and FYNNEI. This CDR3 comprises 13 residues. The CDR3 loop is CASSDGGATEAFF. The CDR3, as DNA: TGTGCCAGCAGTGATGGTGGGGCCACTGAAGCTTTCTTT.

The chain uses TRBV18 and TRBJ2-2; 8 bases align to TRBD2. After removal of 6 bases from V and 5 bases from J, the junction contained 14 bases not matched to a gene. CDR3 length equals 17 residues. Per germline, CDR1 KGHSH and CDR2 LQKENI. In nucleotides, the CDR3 is TGTGCCAGCTCTCAGAAGAGCGGGAGCGGTTGGACCGGGGAGCTGTTTTTT. Protein sequence: CASSQKSGSGWTGELFF.

The CDR3 bases are TGCGCCAGCAGCTTGGGATTCCGGACAGGGGATATTGATGAGCAGTTCTTC. Amino acid sequence: CASSLGFRTGDIDEQFF. The chain combines TRBV5-1 with TRBJ2-1; 9 bases match TRBD1. This CDR3 contains 17 residues. Germline values: CDR1 SGHRS, CDR2 YFSETQ. J was trimmed by 8 bases and V by 0 bases; bases with no gene match: 12.

This clone was seen just once. The CDR3 DNA reads TGTGCCAGCAGTTCCTTCGACAGGGGGCGCGGTAATGAGCAGTTCTTC. Its translation: CASSSFDRGRGNEQFF. The genes are TRBV6-5 and TRBJ2-1; TRBD1 agrees at 10 bases. The trim removed 4 bases at V and 7 bases at J, leaving 10 bases unmatched. The CDR3 has 16 residues. Germline CDR1 is MNHEY and CDR2 is SVGAGI.

The gene calls are TRBV2 and TRBJ2-7, with 10 bases identical to TRBD1. Trimming took 4 bases from V and 2 from J; bases not matched to a gene: 20. Germline CDR1 reads SNHLY; CDR2 reads FYNNEI. This CDR3 has 20 amino acids. CDR3 in DNA: TGTGCCAGCAGTGTTACGGGAGGGACAGGGGATAGCGGTCTTCCCTACGAGCAGTACTTC. This encodes CASSVTGGTGDSGLPYEQYF.

J is TRBJ2-7 and V is TRBV7-2, with 13 positions matching TRBD2. Trimming removed 5 bases from V and 4 bases from J; junction bases left unmatched: 14. The germline gives CDR1 SGHTA, CDR2 FQGNSA. The CDR3 contains 18 residues. The CDR3 here is CASSVVPTGLAGRYEQYF. DNA for the CDR3: TGTGCCAGCAGCGTAGTTCCCACGGGACTAGCGGGACGGTACGAGCAGTACTTC.

The CDR3 sequence is CASSLGTGGPTDTQYF. As DNA, the CDR3 is TGTGCCAGCAGCTTAGGAACGGGAGGGCCCACAGATACGCAGTATTTT. The J gene is TRBJ2-3, the V gene TRBV11-2; TRBD2 agrees at 8 bases. V lost 1 base to trimming and J lost 2 bases; unmatched junction nucleotides: 5. Germline assignment: CDR1 SGHAT and CDR2 FQNNGV. CDR3 length equals 16 residues.

The chain is built from TRBV28 and TRBJ1-2, with D unresolved. CDR1 is MDHEN and CDR2 is SYDVKM in the germline V gene. CDR3 length equals 15 residues. The germline V and J ends were trimmed by 6 bases and 2 bases, with 16 bases remaining between them. In DNA, the CDR3 is TGTGCCAGCAGGACGACATGGGTCGGAAACTATGGCTACACCTTC. It is translated as CASRTTWVGNYGYTF.

V gene TRBV10-3 combines with J gene TRBJ2-7, with 9 bases identical to TRBD1. V shed 2 bases, J shed 1 base, and the junction held 0 bases outside the gene matches. Germline V lookup: CDR1 ENHRY, CDR2 SYGVKD. The length of the CDR3 is 14 residues. CDR3 in DNA: TGTGCCATCAGTGAGGGACAGGGGTCCTACGAGCAGTACTTC. It translates to CAISEGQGSYEQYF.